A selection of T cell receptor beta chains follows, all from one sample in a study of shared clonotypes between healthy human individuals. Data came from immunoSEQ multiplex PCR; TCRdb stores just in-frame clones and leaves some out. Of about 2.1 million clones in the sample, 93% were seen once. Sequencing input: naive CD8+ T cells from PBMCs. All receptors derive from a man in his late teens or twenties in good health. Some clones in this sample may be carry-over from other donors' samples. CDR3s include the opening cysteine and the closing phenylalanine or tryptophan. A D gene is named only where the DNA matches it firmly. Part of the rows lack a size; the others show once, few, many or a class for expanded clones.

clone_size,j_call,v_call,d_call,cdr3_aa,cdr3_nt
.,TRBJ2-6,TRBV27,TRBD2,CASSFRPSGPPTGANVLTF,TGTGCCAGCAGTTTCAGGCCTAGCGGCCCCCCGACTGGGGCCAACGTCCTGACTTTC
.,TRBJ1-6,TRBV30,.,CAWRWGLSGNSPLHF,TGTGCCTGGAGATGGGGGCTTAGCGGGAATTCACCCCTCCACTTT
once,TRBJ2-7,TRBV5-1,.,CASSFGGGRAYEQYF,TGCGCCAGCAGCTTCGGCGGGGGCAGGGCCTACGAGCAGTACTTC
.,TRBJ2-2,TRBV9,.,CASSVGVGTNTGELFF,TGTGCCAGCAGCGTAGGAGTAGGGACGAACACCGGGGAGCTGTTTTTT
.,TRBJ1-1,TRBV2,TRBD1,CASRKREGTGNTEAFF,TGTGCCAGCAGGAAACGAGAGGGGACAGGGAACACTGAAGCTTTCTTT
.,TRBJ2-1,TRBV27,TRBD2,CASSLLPSGRANYNEQFF,TGTGCCAGCAGTTTACTTCCCTCCGGGAGGGCCAACTACAATGAGCAGTTCTTC
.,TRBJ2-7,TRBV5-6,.,CASSYLGGLNEQYF,TGTGCCAGCAGCTACCTAGGAGGGTTGAACGAGCAGTACTTC
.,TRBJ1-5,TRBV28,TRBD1,CASSLGTGYQPQHF,TGTGCCAGCAGTCTCGGGACAGGTTATCAGCCCCAGCATTTT
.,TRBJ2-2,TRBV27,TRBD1,CASRSQGARGVGELFF,TGTGCCAGCAGATCCCAGGGGGCGCGGGGTGTCGGGGAGCTGTTTTTT
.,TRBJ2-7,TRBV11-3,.,CASSDYEQYF,TGTGCCAGCAGCGACTACGAGCAGTACTTC
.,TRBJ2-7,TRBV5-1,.,CASRVGPGSHEQYF,TGCGCCAGCAGAGTGGGGCCGGGCTCCCACGAGCAGTACTTC
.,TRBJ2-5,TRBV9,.,CASSVDVGTEETQYF,TGTGCCAGCAGCGTAGATGTCGGTACCGAAGAGACCCAGTACTTC
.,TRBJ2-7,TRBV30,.,CAWEPGLSYEQYF,TGTGCCTGGGAGCCGGGCCTCTCCTACGAGCAGTACTTC
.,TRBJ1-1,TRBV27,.,CASSFGKRTEAFF,TGTGCCAGCAGTTTCGGGAAGCGAACTGAAGCTTTCTTT
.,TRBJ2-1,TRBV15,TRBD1,CATSRAGTAYNEQFF,TGTGCCACCAGCAGAGCGGGGACAGCCTACAATGAGCAGTTCTTC